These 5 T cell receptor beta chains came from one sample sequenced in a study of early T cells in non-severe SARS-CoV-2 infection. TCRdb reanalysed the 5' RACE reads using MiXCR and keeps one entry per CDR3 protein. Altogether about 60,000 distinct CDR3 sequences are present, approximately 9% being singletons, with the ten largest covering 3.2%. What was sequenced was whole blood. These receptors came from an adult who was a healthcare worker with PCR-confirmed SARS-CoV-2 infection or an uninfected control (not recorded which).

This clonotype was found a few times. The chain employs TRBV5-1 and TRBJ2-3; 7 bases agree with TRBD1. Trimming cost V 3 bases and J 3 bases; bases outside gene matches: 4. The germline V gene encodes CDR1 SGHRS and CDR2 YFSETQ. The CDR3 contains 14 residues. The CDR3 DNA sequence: TGCGCCAGCAGCTCAGGACAGGCGACAGATACGCAGTATTTT. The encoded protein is CASSSGQATDTQYF.

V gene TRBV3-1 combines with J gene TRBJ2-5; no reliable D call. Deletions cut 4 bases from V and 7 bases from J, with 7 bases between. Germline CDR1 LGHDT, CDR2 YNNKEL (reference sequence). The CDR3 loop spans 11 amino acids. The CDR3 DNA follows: TGTGCCAGCAGCCTGATTGCGACCCAGTACTTC. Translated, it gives CASSLIATQYF.

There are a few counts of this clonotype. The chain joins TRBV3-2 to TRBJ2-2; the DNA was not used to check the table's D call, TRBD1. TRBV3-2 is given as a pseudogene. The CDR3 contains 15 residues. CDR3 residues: CASRDRGLNTGELFF. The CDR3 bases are TGTGCCAGCAGAGACAGGGGCCTGAACACCGGGGAGCTGTTTTTT.

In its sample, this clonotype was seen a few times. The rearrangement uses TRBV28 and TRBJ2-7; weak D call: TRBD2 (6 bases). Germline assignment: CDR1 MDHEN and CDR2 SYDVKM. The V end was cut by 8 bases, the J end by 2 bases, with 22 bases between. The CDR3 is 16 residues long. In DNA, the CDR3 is TGTGCCAGCGGATTGAGCCCACGGCTAGCGCCCTACGAGCAGTACTTC. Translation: CASGLSPRLAPYEQYF. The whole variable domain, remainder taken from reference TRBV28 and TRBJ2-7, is DVKVTQSSRYLVKRTGEKVFLECVQDMDHENMFWYRQDPGLGLRLIYFSYDVKMKEKGDIPEGYSVSREKKERFSLILESASTNQTSMYLCASGLSPRLAPYEQYFGPGTRLTVT.

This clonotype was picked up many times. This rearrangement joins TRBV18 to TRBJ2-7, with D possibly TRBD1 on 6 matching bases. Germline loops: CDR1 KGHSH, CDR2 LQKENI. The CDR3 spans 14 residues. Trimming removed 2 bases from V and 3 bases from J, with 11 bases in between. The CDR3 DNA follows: TGTGCCAGCTCACCAGGGACAAGCAACTACGAGCAGTACTTC. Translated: CASSPGTSNYEQYF.